Shown below are 15 T cell receptor beta chains from a single sample sequenced in a study of human T cells and chemical hapten exposure (TCRdb year 2021). This sample's time point label indicates: healthy volunteer bleed at 6 weeks. Total RNA was isolated from unfractionated whole blood collected in Tempus Blood RNA tubes. Receptor libraries were prepared by RACE. Sequenced using a NextSeq 500. TCRdb's own reprocessing of the public reads used fastp at Q25 and MiXCR and kept productive beta chains. Each CDR3 protein gets just one entry, which takes the most common genes and DNA from the rows behind it. Counted in this sample were roughly 75,000 distinct CDR3 sequences; around 9.3% of them appeared once. The ten largest account for 1.5% to 2% of the sample. Sequencing used whole blood. The receptors were gathered from a female donor in good health. Some clones in this sample may be carry-over from other donors' samples.

This clonotype was observed many times. The chain employs TRBV3-1 and TRBJ1-2; D call uncertain. Germline V CDR1 and CDR2: LGHDT, YNNKEL (reference sequence). There are 14 residues in the CDR3. Trimming took 4 bases from V and 4 from J, leaving 13 bases between them. The CDR3 here is CASSPESGFYGYTF. Written as DNA, the CDR3 is TGTGCCAGCAGCCCAGAGTCCGGATTCTATGGCTACACCTTC.

A word on this clonotype: Because it lacks the conserved phenylalanine or tryptophan at the end, this CDR3 is likely a read error. CDR3 sequence reads: CASSFGTEFYNSPLHS. In DNA form, the CDR3 reads TGTGCCAGCAGTTTCGGGACAGAGTTTTATAATTCACCCCTCCACTCT. This rearrangement joins TRBV25-1 to TRBJ1-6; 7 positions agree with TRBD1. CDR1 and CDR2 from the germline V gene are MGHDK and SYGVNS. The ends lost 5 bases at V and 4 bases at J; junction bases unmatched: 8. This CDR3 is built from 16 residues.

This sequence joins TRBV5-1 and TRBJ2-1; 13 bases map to TRBD2. V was pared by 3 bases and J by 4 bases, with 13 bases of the junction left unmatched. There are 19 residues in the CDR3. CDR1 is SGHRS and CDR2 is YFSETQ in the germline V gene. CDR3 region: CASSSTGTSGDQGYNEQFF. CDR3 sequence (DNA): TGCGCCAGCAGCTCAACCGGGACTAGCGGGGATCAGGGGTACAATGAGCAGTTCTTC.

The chain links TRBV10-3 to TRBJ1-1; a possible D gene is TRBD1 (5 bases). The length of the CDR3 is 13 residues. Germline CDR1 ENHRY, CDR2 SYGVKD. V was shortened by 0 bases and J by 7 bases, with 9 bases between the two germline ends. The CDR3: CAISESRGNEAFF. The CDR3 nucleotides read TGTGCCATCAGTGAGTCGAGGGGAAATGAAGCTTTCTTT.

This clonotype was observed at least ten times. This chain joins TRBV6-2 or TRBV6-3 and TRBJ2-3; 8 bases agree with TRBD1. The CDR3 has 14 residues. J gave up 8 bases and V 0 bases, and 4 bases lay outside the gene matches. The germline V gene has CDR1 MNHEY and CDR2 SVGEGT. This CDR3 is CASSYSVTGATQYF. CDR3 sequence (DNA): TGTGCCAGCAGTTACTCCGTGACAGGGGCTACGCAGTATTTT.

This clonotype was counted many times. The rearrangement joins TRBV20-1 to TRBJ2-1; 7 bases align to TRBD1. Germline values: CDR1 DFQATT, CDR2 SNEGSKA (reference sequence). The junction had 11 bases not matched to a gene; V was cut back by 4 bases and J by 8 bases. This CDR3 comprises 14 residues. CDR3 amino acids: CSATEGGTIDEQFF. DNA of the CDR3: TGCAGTGCTACGGAAGGGGGCACGATAGATGAGCAGTTCTTC.

This clonotype showed up just once. The CDR3 is CASSLAGQGFSGELFF. In nucleotides, the CDR3 is TGTGCCAGCAGCTTAGCAGGACAGGGTTTCTCCGGGGAGCTGTTTTTT. The chain recombines TRBV7-6 with TRBJ2-2, with TRBD1 identical over 8 bases. The CDR3 runs 16 residues. Trimming removed 0 bases from V and 6 bases from J; junction bases left unmatched: 6. Germline lookup yields CDR1 SGHVS and CDR2 FNYEAQ. Looking up the rest from reference TRBV7-6 and TRBJ2-2 gives the full variable domain: GAGVSQSPRYKVTKRGQDVALRCDPISGHVSLYWYRQALGQGPEFLTYFNYEAQQDKSGLPNDRFSAERPEGSISTLTIQRTEQRDSAMYRCASSLAGQGFSGELFFGEGSRLTVL.

This rearrangement joins TRBV12-3 or TRBV12-4 to TRBJ1-2; D unclear. This CDR3 has 14 amino acids. Deletions cut 5 bases from V and 1 base from J, with 11 bases between. The CDR3 loop reads CASSSGSLNYGYTF. The CDR3 coding sequence is TGTGCCAGCAGTAGCGGAAGTCTTAACTATGGCTACACCTTC.

This clonotype occurred many times. The chain is built from TRBV20-1 and TRBJ2-2, with 7 nucleotides matching TRBD1. Germline V lookup: CDR1 DFQATT, CDR2 SNEGSKA (reference sequence). The J segment lost 4 bases and the V segment lost 0 bases, leaving 11 bases of the junction unmatched. The CDR3 runs to 17 residues. For the CDR3, the DNA is TGCAGTGCTAGAGATCGAAGGACAGGAGGCTTCACCGGGGAGCTGTTTTTT. It yields the protein CSARDRRTGGFTGELFF.

This clonotype was counted at least ten times. The chain joins TRBV5-1 to TRBJ2-5; maybe TRBD2 (5 bases). There are 13 residues in the CDR3. Trimming removed 6 bases from V and 1 base from J, with 10 bases in between. The V gene's germline CDR1 is SGHRS and CDR2 YFSETQ. The DNA of the CDR3 is TGCGCCAGCACGCCGGGGATCCAAGAGACCCAGTACTTC. This gives the protein CASTPGIQETQYF. Full variable domain (remainder filled in from reference TRBV5-1 and TRBJ2-5): KAGVTQTPRYLIKTRGQQVTLSCSPISGHRSVSWYQQTPGQGLQFLFEYFSETQRNKGNFPGRFSGRQFSNSRSEMNVSTLELGDSALYLCASTPGIQETQYFGPGTRLLVL.

This clonotype was seen more than once but under ten times. The CDR3 here is CALWEGNTEAFF. In DNA, the CDR3 is TGTGCCTTATGGGAGGGGAACACTGAAGCTTTCTTT. The chain links TRBV30 to TRBJ1-1, with D unresolved. The V gene lost 7 bases and the J gene lost 1 base, with 10 bases spanning the gap. The V gene's germline CDR1 is GTSNPN and CDR2 SVGIG (reference sequence). The CDR3 extends over 12 amino acids.

This clonotype showed up many times. The rearrangement uses TRBV20-1 and TRBJ1-5; no definite D call. This CDR3 region has 12 residues. Germline V CDR1 and CDR2: DFQATT, SNEGSKA (reference sequence). Trimming pared 7 bases from V and 0 bases from J, leaving 7 bases between. This chain's CDR3 is CSGGASNQPQHF. For the CDR3, the DNA is TGCAGTGGGGGAGCTAGCAATCAGCCCCAGCATTTT.

This clonotype was observed many times. This rearrangement joins TRBV29-1 to TRBJ1-4, with 8 bases identical to TRBD1. J lost 6 bases, V lost 6 bases, and 12 bases had no gene match. There are 15 residues in the CDR3. Looked up from germline, CDR1 is SQVTM and CDR2 is ANQGSEA. The CDR3 bases are TGCAGCGTCAGGACAGGGTTAATAGAGGATGAAAAACTGTTTTTT. It yields the protein CSVRTGLIEDEKLFF.

This clonotype was seen a few times. The chain uses TRBV7-7 and TRBJ2-3, with TRBD1 as a possible D gene (5 bases). CDR3 size: 13 residues. V lost 9 bases, J lost 1 base, and 11 bases lay in between. Germline loops: CDR1 SSHAT, CDR2 FNYEAQ (reference sequence). The CDR3 spells CASQQTGTDTQYF. CDR3 nucleotide sequence: TGTGCCAGTCAACAGACAGGCACAGATACGCAGTATTTT.

This clonotype was counted many times. The chain has TRBV18 and TRBJ1-1; 8 positions match TRBD1. This CDR3 is 16 amino acids long. V shed 3 bases and J 0 bases; nucleotides not matched to a gene: 6. CDR1 is KGHSH and CDR2 is LQKENI in the germline V gene. The CDR3: CASSPRQGSMNTEAFF. The CDR3, as DNA: TGTGCCAGCTCACCCAGACAGGGGTCCATGAACACTGAAGCTTTCTTT.